These 11 T cell receptor beta chains were sequenced from one sample in a study of technical replicates of blood from a handful of donors. Method: immunoSEQ multiplex PCR; TCRdb's copy keeps in-frame clones and lacks some. This table holds more than 70,000 clones, 90% to 95% found once. The sequenced sample was T cells isolated from PBMCs. These receptors were collected from a human donor in good health.

The rearrangement joins TRBV6-5 to TRBJ2-4; TRBD2 might be the D (5 bases). The CDR3 spans 15 residues. Germline CDR1 reads MNHEY; CDR2 reads SVGAGI. V shed 4 bases and J shed 7 bases, with 17 bases lying between them. The CDR3 nucleotides read TGTGCCAGCAGTTCACCGGACGGGGAAAGGAACATTCAGTACTTC. Amino acid sequence: CASSSPDGERNIQYF.

The chain recombines TRBV9 with TRBJ1-4; 7 bases agree with TRBD1. The germline CDR1 and CDR2 sequences are SGDLS and YYNGEE. V was clipped by 3 bases and J by 7 bases; unmatched bases: 9. This CDR3 is 15 amino acids long. The CDR3 spells CASSGQGVPTEKLFF. CDR3 DNA: TGTGCCAGCAGCGGCCAGGGGGTCCCTACTGAAAAACTGTTTTTT.

The rearrangement uses TRBV5-6 and TRBJ2-7; D is perhaps TRBD1 (5 bases). V lost 4 bases, J lost 4 bases, and 15 bases lay in between. Germline V gene sequence: CDR1 SGHDT, CDR2 YYEEEE. CDR3 size: 14 residues. CDR3: CASSPPGSDYEQYF. Written as DNA, the CDR3 is TGTGCCAGCAGCCCCCCAGGGTCTGATTACGAGCAGTACTTC.

This chain joins TRBV18 and TRBJ1-4; tentative D call: TRBD1 (6 bases). This CDR3 has 13 residues. V lost 8 bases to trimming and J lost 7 bases, with 14 bases between them. The germline CDR1 and CDR2 sequences are KGHSH and LQKENI. CDR3 nucleotide sequence: TGTGCCAGCCACAGGGCTGAAAGTGAAAAACTGTTTTTT. It translates to CASHRAESEKLFF. Supplemented by reference TRBV18 and TRBJ1-4, the full variable domain reads NAGVMQNPRHLVRRRGQEARLRCSPMKGHSHVYWYRQLPEEGLKFMVYLQKENIIDESGMPKERFSAEFPKEGPSILRIQQVVRGDSAAYFCASHRAESEKLFFGSGTQLSVL.

This clone was recorded once. The chain is built from TRBV9 and TRBJ2-5; 7 bases align to TRBD1. Trimming cost V 4 bases and J 1 base; bases outside gene matches: 4. Germline assignment: CDR1 SGDLS and CDR2 YYNGEE. The CDR3 sequence is 14 residues long. CDR3 sequence (DNA): TGTGCCAGCAGCAGGGGGCGGAGCCAAGAGACCCAGTACTTC. It specifies CASSRGRSQETQYF.

V usage is TRBV19 and J usage is TRBJ1-4; the D is unclear. This CDR3 has 16 amino acids. Between the trimmed V and J ends, which lost 3 bases and 0 bases, there was a span of 11 bases. The germline CDR1 and CDR2 sequences are LNHDA and SQIVND (reference sequence). CDR3 bases: TGTGCCAGTAGTATGGCGAGGTATGCAACTAATGAAAAACTGTTTTTT. Its protein product is CASSMARYATNEKLFF.

The chain couples TRBV27 to TRBJ1-2; 8 bases fit TRBD1. This CDR3 is built from 13 residues. Germline V gives CDR1 MNHEY, CDR2 SMNVEV (reference sequence). Trimming cost V 11 bases and J 5 bases; bases outside gene matches: 10. CDR3 in DNA: TGTGCCTCGAGGGACAGGAATATGTATGGCTACACCTTC. Protein product: CASRDRNMYGYTF.

This clone was recorded once. The J gene is TRBJ1-3, the V gene TRBV9; D gene uncertain. The ends were cut back, 3 bases at V and 0 bases at J, with 4 bases in the middle. Per germline, CDR1 SGDLS and CDR2 YYNGEE. CDR3 length: 13 amino acids. CDR3 protein: CASSASSGNTIYF. CDR3 bases: TGTGCCAGCAGCGCTAGCTCTGGAAACACCATATATTTT.

This clone was recorded once. This chain uses TRBV7-8 with TRBJ2-1; perhaps TRBD2 as D (5 bases). The V end lost 5 bases, the J end lost 2 bases, and 16 bases lay between the germline ends. Germline CDR1 SGHVS, CDR2 FQNEAQ. The CDR3 loop spans 16 amino acids. CDR3 sequence (DNA): TGTGCCAGCAGCCGAGAAGGGAGAGGAACCTACAATGAGCAGTTCTTC. It is translated as CASSREGRGTYNEQFF.

In DNA, the CDR3 is TGTGCCAGTAGTATAGCGGGAATCAACTACGAGCAGTACTTC. Amino acid sequence: CASSIAGINYEQYF. The chain joins TRBV19 to TRBJ2-7; weak D call: TRBD2 (5 bases). CDR3 length equals 14 residues. Germline V gives CDR1 LNHDA, CDR2 SQIVND (reference sequence). V lost 1 base to trimming and J lost 3 bases, with 10 bases between them. Based on the CDR3 plus reference TRBV19 and TRBJ2-7, the full variable domain is DGGITQSPKYLFRKEGQNVTLSCEQNLNHDAMYWYRQDPGQGLRLIYYSQIVNDFQKGDIAEGYSVSREKKESFPLTVTSAQKNPTAFYLCASSIAGINYEQYFGPGTRLTVT.

The chain recombines TRBV13 with TRBJ2-1; tentatively, D is TRBD1 (6 bases). V was cut by 5 bases and J by 5 bases, with 22 bases left in between. From germline, CDR1 is PRHDT and CDR2 FYEKMQ (reference sequence). The length of the CDR3 is 17 residues. In nucleotides, the CDR3 is TGTGCCAGCAGCGAGCGAACCCCAGGGGTGGTAGACAATGAGCAGTTCTTC. This codes for CASSERTPGVVDNEQFF.